This entry lists 23 T cell receptor beta chains sequenced from one sample in a study of CD8 T cells in ankylosing spondylitis. TCRdb reanalysed the 5' RACE reads using MiXCR and keeps one entry per CDR3 protein. The sample shows a few hundred thousand distinct CDR3 sequences, 18% of them seen only once. Sequencing used blood, either unsorted or a sorted T cell fraction (not recorded which). These receptors all stem from a male donor with ankylosing spondylitis or in good health (not recorded which).

This clonotype was detected only a few times. The J gene is TRBJ2-4, the V gene TRBV4-2; 7 nucleotides match TRBD2. The CDR3 runs 16 residues. V trimming: 0 bases; J trimming: 5 bases; junction bases outside the gene matches: 7. The germline CDR1 and CDR2 sequences are LGHNA and YNFKEQ. The CDR3 DNA reads TGTGCCAGCAGCCAAGATAGAGAGCGGGGTCAAAACATTCAGTACTTC. It yields the protein CASSQDRERGQNIQYF.

The chain employs TRBV5-8 and TRBJ1-1, with D perhaps matching TRBD1 (6 bases). The CDR3 is 13 amino acids. In germline, CDR1 is SGHTS, CDR2 YDEGEE. V shed 4 bases and J shed 5 bases, with 12 bases lying between them. The CDR3 DNA reads as TGTGCCAGCAGCCCAGGGGCAAGGACTGAAGCTTTCTTT. Residues: CASSPGARTEAFF.

A few counts support this clonotype. V and J are TRBV27 and TRBJ1-4, with D perhaps matching TRBD1 (5 bases). This CDR3 contains 15 residues. V lost 5 bases and J lost 2, with 12 bases in between. Germline V gene lookup returns CDR1 MNHEY and CDR2 SMNVEV (reference sequence). In nucleotides, the CDR3 is TGTGCCAGCAGTAATGAGGGGCCGACTAATGAAAAACTGTTTTTT. Its protein is CASSNEGPTNEKLFF.

V usage is TRBV20-1 and J usage is TRBJ2-2; TRBD1 agrees at 7 bases. The CDR3 contains 13 residues. Trimming removed 6 bases from V and 1 base from J; junction bases left unmatched: 2. Germline V lookup: CDR1 DFQATT, CDR2 SNEGSKA (reference sequence). The CDR3 region is CSAGTENTGELFF. CDR3 in DNA: TGCAGTGCGGGGACAGAGAACACCGGGGAGCTGTTTTTT.

This clonotype has more than one count but fewer than ten. The chain couples TRBV12-3 or TRBV12-4 to TRBJ2-1; TRBD2 agrees at 13 bases. The J segment lost 9 bases and the V segment lost 1 base, leaving 3 bases of the junction unmatched. CDR3 length: 15 residues. This CDR3 reads CASSLGGLAGVEQFF. The DNA of the CDR3 is TGTGCCAGCAGTTTAGGAGGACTAGCGGGAGTTGAGCAGTTCTTC.

This clonotype came up a few times. The rearrangement joins TRBV4-1 to TRBJ2-7; possibly TRBD2 for D (6 bases). This CDR3 spans 18 amino acids. Germline CDR1 and CDR2: MGHRA and YSYEKL. The V end was cut by 4 bases, the J end by 3 bases, with 25 bases between. CDR3 sequence reads: CASSPSYSRVADHYEQYF. Written as DNA, the CDR3 is TGCGCCAGCAGCCCTTCATACTCCCGGGTAGCGGATCACTACGAGCAGTACTTC.

The V and J genes are TRBV5-1 and TRBJ1-1; 9 positions match TRBD1. Germline V gene lookup returns CDR1 SGHRS and CDR2 YFSETQ. V shed 3 bases, J shed 5 bases, and the junction held 5 bases outside the gene matches. The CDR3 is 14 amino acids. CDR3 in amino acids: CASSSDRGYTEAFF. The CDR3 coding sequence is TGCGCCAGCAGCTCGGACAGGGGATATACTGAAGCTTTCTTT.

This clonotype was detected only a few times. The chain links TRBV7-3 to TRBJ2-1; 7 bases are shared with TRBD2. Germline loops: CDR1 SGHTA, CDR2 FQGTGA. This CDR3 contains 16 residues. Trimming took 4 bases from V and 0 from J; bases not matched to a gene: 6. The CDR3 reads CASSSAGGSSYNEQFF. The DNA for the CDR3 is TGTGCCAGCAGCTCAGCGGGCGGGAGCTCCTACAATGAGCAGTTCTTC.

This clonotype was detected a few times. The chain joins TRBV29-1 to TRBJ2-1, with D possibly TRBD2 on 6 matching bases. V dropped 5 bases and J dropped 9 bases, with 11 bases sitting between them. This CDR3 spans 11 amino acids. Germline CDR1 is SQVTM and CDR2 is ANQGSEA. CDR3 sequence: CSVLRELEQFF. The DNA for the CDR3 is TGCAGCGTTCTCCGGGAGCTTGAGCAGTTCTTC.

The chain is built from TRBV28 and TRBJ1-2; D remains unclear. The V gene lost 6 bases and the J gene lost 3 bases, with 14 bases spanning the gap. Germline V gene lookup returns CDR1 MDHEN and CDR2 SYDVKM. The CDR3 is made up of 14 amino acids. This chain's CDR3 is CASSPKRPYYGYTF. CDR3 coding DNA: TGTGCCAGCAGCCCGAAGAGGCCGTACTATGGCTACACCTTC.

There are a few counts of this clonotype. This chain joins TRBV15 and TRBJ2-2; 12 nucleotides line up with TRBD1. CDR3 length: 18 residues. The junction had 7 bases not matched to a gene; V was cut back by 3 bases and J by 2 bases. Germline V gives CDR1 LNHNV, CDR2 YYDKDF (reference sequence). The CDR3 DNA is TGTGCCACCAGCAGTCTGGGACAGGGGGCCCCAAACACCGGGGAGCTGTTTTTT. Its translation: CATSSLGQGAPNTGELFF.

The chain has TRBV19 and TRBJ2-5; perhaps TRBD1 as D (5 bases). V lost 3 bases and J 1 base, leaving 12 bases between the germline ends. CDR1 and CDR2 from the germline V gene are LNHDA and SQIVND (reference sequence). The CDR3 is 15 residues long. The chain's CDR3 is CASSIRQPAQETQYF. CDR3 bases: TGTGCCAGTAGTATCCGACAGCCGGCCCAAGAGACCCAGTACTTC.

This clonotype was counted only a few times. The CDR3 DNA reads as TGCAGCGTTCTCTGGGGTGGGTACAATGAGCAGTTCTTC. This gives the protein CSVLWGGYNEQFF. The V gene is TRBV29-1, the J gene TRBJ2-1, with D unresolved. CDR1 is SQVTM and CDR2 is ANQGSEA in the germline V gene. CDR3 size: 13 residues. Trimming removed 5 bases from V and 4 bases from J, with 12 bases in between.

This clonotype was counted between two and nine times. The rearrangement links TRBV29-1 to TRBJ2-7; 7 nucleotides align to TRBD1. The CDR3 has 12 amino acids. V gave up 7 bases and J gave up 2 bases; unmatched junction bases: 5. The germline gives CDR1 SQVTM, CDR2 ANQGSEA. CDR3 in amino acids: CSGGTVPYEQYF. Here the CDR3 DNA reads TGCAGCGGGGGGACAGTACCCTACGAGCAGTACTTC.

There are a few counts of this clonotype. This sequence joins TRBV11-2 and TRBJ1-5; D call uncertain. The germline V gene encodes CDR1 SGHAT and CDR2 FQNNGV. Trimming cost V 1 base and J 4 bases, with 8 bases left between them. The CDR3 sequence is 14 residues long. CDR3 amino acids: CASSLVSRNQPQHF. The DNA of the CDR3 is TGTGCCAGCAGCTTAGTAAGTCGGAATCAGCCCCAGCATTTT.

This rearrangement joins TRBV11-2 to TRBJ2-4; 7 bases are shared with TRBD2. CDR3 length equals 16 residues. The junction had 11 bases not matched to a gene; V was cut back by 2 bases and J by 7 bases. The V gene's germline CDR1 is SGHAT and CDR2 FQNNGV. DNA of the CDR3: TGTGCCAGCAGCTTAAGTTTGGCGGGAGTTGACAACATTCAGTACTTC. Translation: CASSLSLAGVDNIQYF.

This clonotype came up a few times. The chain joins TRBV5-1 to TRBJ2-7, with 7 bases aligning to TRBD1. V lost 3 bases, J lost 1 base, and 4 bases stayed unmatched. The CDR3 is made up of 14 amino acids. Germline CDR1 is SGHRS and CDR2 is YFSETQ. CDR3 coding DNA: TGCGCCAGCAGCTATGAGGGGGCGTCCTACGAGCAGTACTTC. It translates to CASSYEGASYEQYF.

This clonotype has more than one count but fewer than ten. The chain links TRBV30 to TRBJ2-3; the D gene is possibly TRBD2 (5 bases). Germline V lookup: CDR1 GTSNPN, CDR2 SVGIG (reference sequence). The length of the CDR3 is 15 residues. Deletions cut 0 bases from V and 2 bases from J, with 12 bases between. CDR3 nucleotides: TGTGCCTGGAGTGTCGAGCGGTATAACACAGATACGCAGTATTTT. This translates into CAWSVERYNTDTQYF.

This clonotype was seen only a few times. The chain has TRBV10-3 and TRBJ2-1; D unresolved. Germline V gives CDR1 ENHRY, CDR2 SYGVKD. The V end was cut by 3 bases, the J end by 4 bases, with 19 bases between. The CDR3 contains 17 residues. Written as DNA, the CDR3 is TGTGCCATCAGTGAAGTTGCGTCAATCGGCAATTACAATGAGCAGTTCTTC. It specifies CAISEVASIGNYNEQFF.

This clonotype was seen just once. This chain links TRBV29-1 with TRBJ1-1; maybe TRBD1 (6 bases). Germline values: CDR1 SQVTM, CDR2 ANQGSEA. Trimming removed 0 bases from V and 4 bases from J, with 6 bases in between. This CDR3 comprises 12 residues. The CDR3 reads CSVEEDSTEAFF. The CDR3 nucleotides are TGCAGCGTTGAAGAGGACAGCACTGAAGCTTTCTTT. Looking up the rest from reference TRBV29-1 and TRBJ1-1 gives the full variable domain: SAVISQKPSRDICQRGTSLTIQCQVDSQVTMMFWYRQQPGQSLTLIATANQGSEATYESGFVIDKFPISRPNLTFSTLTVSNMSPEDSSIYLCSVEEDSTEAFFGQGTRLTVV.

There are many counts of this clonotype. The CDR3 is CASSFWNTEAFF. The CDR3 nucleotides read TGTGCCAGCAGCTTCTGGAACACTGAAGCTTTCTTT. V and J are TRBV7-2 and TRBJ1-1; D remains ambiguous. V lost 3 bases to trimming and J lost 1 base, with 3 bases between them. Germline V gene sequence: CDR1 SGHTA, CDR2 FQGNSA. The CDR3 contains 12 residues.

This clonotype came up many times. J is TRBJ2-1 and V is TRBV5-1; 7 positions match TRBD2. Trimming took 2 bases from V and 4 from J; bases not matched to a gene: 9. The CDR3 sequence is 16 residues long. Germline V gene data show CDR1 as SGHRS and CDR2 as YFSETQ. The CDR3 DNA follows: TGCGCCAGCAGCTTCAAGGCGGGAGTAGAATACAATGAGCAGTTCTTC. Its translation is CASSFKAGVEYNEQFF.

This clonotype was seen only a few times. One junction end does not reproduce the germline sequence, and a read error may be involved. The chain links TRBV7-8 to TRBJ2-5; tentative D call: TRBD1 (6 bases). Germline V lookup: CDR1 SGHVS, CDR2 FQNEAQ. The CDR3 runs to 15 residues. In DNA form, the CDR3 reads TGTGCCAGCAGCTTAGCCCAGGGGAGAAGAGAGCCCCAGTACTTC. Protein sequence: CASSLAQGRREPQYF.